The clone carrying this TCR beta chain was counted ten times or more. Antigen specificity is unknown. The ends were cut back, 3 bases at V and 0 bases at J, with 10 bases in the middle. This CDR3 contains 14 residues. The germline CDR1 and CDR2 sequences are SGDLS and YYNGEE. The source of the sample is a study of T-cell reconstitution after alpha-beta-depleted transplantation in children. Study-wide results and caveats: Two months or so post-transplant, alpha-beta T cells reportedly derived from several hundred expanded graft clones. Newly made T cells mostly supplied T-cell counts and diversity one year after transplant. Surviving recipient T cells and thymic progenitors underlay high day-60 TCRbeta diversity in some patients.

Researchers prepared the TCRbeta library using unique molecular identifiers, the study reports. TCRdb called the PCR reads again in MiXCR, with one record for every CDR3 protein. The sample lists around 250,000 distinct CDR3 sequences, approximately 8.9% occurring once. The sequencing used PBMCs, mostly from graft donor cells, collected 180 days after TCRalphabeta/CD19-depleted stem cell transplant. The rearrangement uses TRBV9 and TRBJ2-7; D is possibly TRBD2 (5 bases). This receptor was taken from a male patient aged 5 to 17 who had a stem cell transplant for acute lymphoblastic leukemia, so the T cells may come from the graft donor. CDR3 sequence reads: CASSGDGNSYEQYF. In DNA form, the CDR3 reads TGTGCCAGCAGCGGAGACGGGAACTCCTACGAGCAGTACTTC. Supplemented by reference TRBV9 and TRBJ2-7, the full variable domain reads DSGVTQTPKHLITATGQRVTLRCSPRSGDLSVYWYQQSLDQGLQFLIQYYNGEERAKGNILERFSAQQFPDLHSELNLSSLELGDSALYFCASSGDGNSYEQYFGPGTRLTVT.